This T cell receptor beta chain was obtained from a study of T-cell reconstitution after alpha-beta-depleted transplantation in children. TCRbeta library preparation incorporated unique molecular identifiers. TCRdb used MiXCR to reprocess the PCR reads, holding one entry per CDR3 protein. The sample records 400,000 to 500,000 distinct CDR3 sequences, under 13% being singletons. CDR1 is SQVTM and CDR2 is ANQGSEA in the germline V gene. Deletions cut 2 bases from V and 4 bases from J, with 12 bases between. The length of the CDR3 is 14 residues. Sequences were derived from PBMCs from the stem cell graft donor, sampled from the stem cell graft. The chain couples TRBV29-1 to TRBJ2-4; a possible D gene is TRBD2 (6 bases). This receptor was taken from a human donor who donated a stem cell graft to a child with acute myeloid leukemia. In DNA form, the CDR3 reads TGCAGCGTTGAAACCGCGGGACGGAAAAACATTCAGTACTTC. Translating it yields CSVETAGRKNIQYF.